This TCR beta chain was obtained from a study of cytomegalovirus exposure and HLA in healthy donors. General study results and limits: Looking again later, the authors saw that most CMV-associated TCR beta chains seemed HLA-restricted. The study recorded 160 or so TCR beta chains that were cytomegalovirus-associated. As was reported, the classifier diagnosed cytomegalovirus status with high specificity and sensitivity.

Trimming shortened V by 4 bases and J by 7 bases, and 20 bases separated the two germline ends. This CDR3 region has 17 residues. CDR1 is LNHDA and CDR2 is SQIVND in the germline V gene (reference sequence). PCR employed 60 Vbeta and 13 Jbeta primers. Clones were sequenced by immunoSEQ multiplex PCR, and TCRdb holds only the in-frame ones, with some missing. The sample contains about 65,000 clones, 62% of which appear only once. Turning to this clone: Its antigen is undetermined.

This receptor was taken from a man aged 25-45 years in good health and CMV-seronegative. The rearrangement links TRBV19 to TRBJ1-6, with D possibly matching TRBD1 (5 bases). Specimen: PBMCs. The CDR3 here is CASSTGGSGLGNSPLHF. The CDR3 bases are TGTGCCAGTAGTACGGGGGGAAGTGGACTAGGGAATTCACCCCTCCACTTT.